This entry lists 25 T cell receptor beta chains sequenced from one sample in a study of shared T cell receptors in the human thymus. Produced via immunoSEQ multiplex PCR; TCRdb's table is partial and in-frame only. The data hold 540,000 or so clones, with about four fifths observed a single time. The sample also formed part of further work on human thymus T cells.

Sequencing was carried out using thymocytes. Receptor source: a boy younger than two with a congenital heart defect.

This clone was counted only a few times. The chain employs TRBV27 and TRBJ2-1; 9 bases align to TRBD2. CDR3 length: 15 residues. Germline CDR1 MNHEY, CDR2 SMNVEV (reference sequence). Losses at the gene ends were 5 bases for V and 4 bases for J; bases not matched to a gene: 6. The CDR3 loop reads CASSKAGGYYNEQFF. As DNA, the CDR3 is TGTGCCAGCAGTAAAGCGGGAGGCTATTACAATGAGCAGTTCTTC.

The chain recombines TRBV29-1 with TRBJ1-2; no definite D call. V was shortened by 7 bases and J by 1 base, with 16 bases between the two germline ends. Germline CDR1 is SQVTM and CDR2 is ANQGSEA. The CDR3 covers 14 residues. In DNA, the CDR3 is TGCAGCGCCTACCTTCGGTACAGTAACTATGGCTACACCTTC. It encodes CSAYLRYSNYGYTF.

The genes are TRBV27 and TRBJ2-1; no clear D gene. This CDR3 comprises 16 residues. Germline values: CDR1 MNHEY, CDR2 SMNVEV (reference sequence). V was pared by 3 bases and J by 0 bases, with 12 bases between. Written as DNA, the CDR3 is TGTGCCAGCAGTTTGTCAACCACGAGCTCCTACAATGAGCAGTTCTTC. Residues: CASSLSTTSSYNEQFF.

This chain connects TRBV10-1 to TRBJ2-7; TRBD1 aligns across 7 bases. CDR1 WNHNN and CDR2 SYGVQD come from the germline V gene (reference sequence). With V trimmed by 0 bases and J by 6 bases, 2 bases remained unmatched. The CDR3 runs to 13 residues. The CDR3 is CASSESTGSEQYF. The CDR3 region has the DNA TGCGCCAGCAGTGAGTCGACAGGGAGCGAGCAGTACTTC.

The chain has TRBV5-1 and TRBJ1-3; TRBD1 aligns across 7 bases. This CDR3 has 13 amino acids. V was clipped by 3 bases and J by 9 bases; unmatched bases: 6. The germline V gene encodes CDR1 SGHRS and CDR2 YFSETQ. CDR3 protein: CASSSWDSGTIYF. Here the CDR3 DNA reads TGCGCCAGCAGCTCGTGGGACAGCGGCACCATATATTTT. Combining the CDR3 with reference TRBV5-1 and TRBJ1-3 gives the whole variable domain KAGVTQTPRYLIKTRGQQVTLSCSPISGHRSVSWYQQTPGQGLQFLFEYFSETQRNKGNFPGRFSGRQFSNSRSEMNVSTLELGDSALYLCASSSWDSGTIYFGEGSWLTVV.

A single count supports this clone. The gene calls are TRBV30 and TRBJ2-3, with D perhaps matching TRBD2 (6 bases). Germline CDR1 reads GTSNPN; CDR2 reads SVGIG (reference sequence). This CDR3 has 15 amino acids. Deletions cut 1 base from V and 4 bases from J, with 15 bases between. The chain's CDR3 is CAWSDRELGADTQYF. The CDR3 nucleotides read TGTGCCTGGAGTGATCGGGAGCTAGGGGCAGATACGCAGTATTTT. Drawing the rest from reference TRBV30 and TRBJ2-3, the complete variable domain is SQTIHQWPATLVQPVGSPLSLECTVEGTSNPNLYWYRQAAGRGLQLLFYSVGIGQISSEVPQNLSASRPQDRQFILSSKKLLLSDSGFYLCAWSDRELGADTQYFGPGTRLTVL.

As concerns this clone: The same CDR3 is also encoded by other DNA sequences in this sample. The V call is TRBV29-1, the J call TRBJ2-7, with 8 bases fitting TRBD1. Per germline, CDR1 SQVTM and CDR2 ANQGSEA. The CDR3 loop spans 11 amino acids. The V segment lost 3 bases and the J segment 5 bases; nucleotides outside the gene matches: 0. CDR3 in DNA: TGCAGCGTTGACAGGGGGCACGAGCAGTACTTC. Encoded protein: CSVDRGHEQYF.

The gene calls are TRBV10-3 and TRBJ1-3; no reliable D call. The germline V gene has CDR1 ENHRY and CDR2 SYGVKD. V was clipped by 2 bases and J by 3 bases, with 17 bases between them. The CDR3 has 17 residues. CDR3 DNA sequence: TGTGCCATCAGTGAGCGGCAGGCCGTCAGAAATGGAAACACCATATATTTT. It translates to CAISERQAVRNGNTIYF.

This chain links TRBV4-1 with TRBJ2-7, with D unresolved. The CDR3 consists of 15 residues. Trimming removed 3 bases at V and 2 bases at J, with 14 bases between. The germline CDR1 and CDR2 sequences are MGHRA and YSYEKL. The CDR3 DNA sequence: TGCGCCAGCAGCCATGGGCTCAGACAAGCCTACGAGCAGTACTTC. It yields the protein CASSHGLRQAYEQYF.

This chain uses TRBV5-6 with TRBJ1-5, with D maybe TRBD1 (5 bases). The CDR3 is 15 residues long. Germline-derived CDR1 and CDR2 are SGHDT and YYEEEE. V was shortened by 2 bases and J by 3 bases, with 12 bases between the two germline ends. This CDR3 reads CASSLMQGVNQPQHF. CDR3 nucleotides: TGTGCCAGCAGCTTAATGCAGGGCGTCAATCAGCCCCAGCATTTT.

The CDR3: CASTDRAYEQYF. CDR3 coding DNA: TGTGCCAGCACCGACAGGGCGTACGAGCAGTACTTC. The genes are TRBV6-6 and TRBJ2-7, with 7 positions matching TRBD1. CDR3 length: 12 residues. Germline V gene lookup returns CDR1 MNHNY and CDR2 SVGAGI (reference sequence). The J segment lost 4 bases and the V segment lost 7 bases, leaving 4 bases of the junction unmatched.

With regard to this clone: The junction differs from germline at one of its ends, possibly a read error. This CDR3 reads CASSPTGTGFF. In nucleotides, the CDR3 is TGTGCCAGCAGCCCTACCGGGACAGGGTTCTTC. The rearrangement uses TRBV27 and TRBJ2-7; 9 nucleotides match TRBD1. This CDR3 comprises 11 residues. Per the germline V gene, CDR1 is MNHEY and CDR2 is SMNVEV (reference sequence).

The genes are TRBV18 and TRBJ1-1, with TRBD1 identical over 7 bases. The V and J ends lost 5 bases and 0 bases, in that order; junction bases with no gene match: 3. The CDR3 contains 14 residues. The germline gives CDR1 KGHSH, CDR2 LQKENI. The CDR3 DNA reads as TGTGCCAGCTCAGCCGGGACAGTGAACACTGAAGCTTTCTTT. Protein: CASSAGTVNTEAFF. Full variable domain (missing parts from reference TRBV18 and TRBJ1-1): NAGVMQNPRHLVRRRGQEARLRCSPMKGHSHVYWYRQLPEEGLKFMVYLQKENIIDESGMPKERFSAEFPKEGPSILRIQQVVRGDSAAYFCASSAGTVNTEAFFGQGTRLTVV.

This chain's CDR3 is CASMGHSPISDTQYF. CDR3 DNA sequence: TGTGCCAGCATGGGCCACAGCCCTATATCAGATACGCAGTATTTT. The chain links TRBV6-1 to TRBJ2-3; D not certain. V shed 7 bases and J shed 4 bases, with 18 bases lying between them. Germline-derived CDR1 and CDR2 are MNHNS and SASEGT. The CDR3 is 15 residues long.

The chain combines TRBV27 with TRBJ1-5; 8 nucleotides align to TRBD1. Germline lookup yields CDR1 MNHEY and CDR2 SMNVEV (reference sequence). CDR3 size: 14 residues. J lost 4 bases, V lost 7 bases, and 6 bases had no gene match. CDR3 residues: CASTPGTGNQPQHF. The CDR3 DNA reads TGTGCCAGCACCCCCGGGACAGGTAATCAGCCCCAGCATTTT.

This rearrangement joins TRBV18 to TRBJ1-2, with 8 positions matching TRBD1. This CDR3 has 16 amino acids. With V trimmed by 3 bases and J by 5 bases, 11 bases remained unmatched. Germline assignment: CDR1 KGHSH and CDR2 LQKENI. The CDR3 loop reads CASSPGPGQVGYGYTF. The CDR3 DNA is TGTGCCAGCTCACCGGGCCCGGGACAGGTCGGGTATGGCTACACCTTC.

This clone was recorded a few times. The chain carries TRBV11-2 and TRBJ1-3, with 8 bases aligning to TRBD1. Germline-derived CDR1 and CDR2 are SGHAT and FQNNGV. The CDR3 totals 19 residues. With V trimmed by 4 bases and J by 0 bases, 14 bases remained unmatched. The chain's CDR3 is CASSSVQGASFSSGNTIYF. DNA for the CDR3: TGTGCCAGCAGCTCTGTCCAGGGGGCCTCCTTTTCCTCTGGAAACACCATATATTTT.

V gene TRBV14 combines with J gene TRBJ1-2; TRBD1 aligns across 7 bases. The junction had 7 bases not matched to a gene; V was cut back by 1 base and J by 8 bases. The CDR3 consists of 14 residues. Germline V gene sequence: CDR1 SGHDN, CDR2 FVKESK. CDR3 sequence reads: CASSQGQGRGGYTF. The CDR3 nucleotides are TGTGCCAGCAGCCAAGGACAGGGTCGAGGGGGCTACACCTTC. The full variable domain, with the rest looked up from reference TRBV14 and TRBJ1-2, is EAGVTQFPSHSVIEKGQTVTLRCDPISGHDNLYWYRRVMGKEIKFLLHFVKESKQDESGMPNNRFLAERTGGTYSTLKVQPAELEDSGVYFCASSQGQGRGGYTFGSGTRLTVV.

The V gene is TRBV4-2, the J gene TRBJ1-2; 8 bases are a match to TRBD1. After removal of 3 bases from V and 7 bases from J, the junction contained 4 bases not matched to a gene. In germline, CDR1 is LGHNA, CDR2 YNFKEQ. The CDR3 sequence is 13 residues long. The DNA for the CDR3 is TGTGCCAGCAGCCAGGACAGGGAGGGTGGCTACACCTTC. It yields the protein CASSQDREGGYTF.

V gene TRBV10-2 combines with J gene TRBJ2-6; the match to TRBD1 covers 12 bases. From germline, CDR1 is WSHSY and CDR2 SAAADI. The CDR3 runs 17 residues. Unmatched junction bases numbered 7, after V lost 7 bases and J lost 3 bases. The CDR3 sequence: CASMGGTGGGGANVLTF. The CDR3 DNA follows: TGCGCCAGCATGGGAGGGACAGGGGGCGGTGGGGCCAACGTCCTGACTTTC.

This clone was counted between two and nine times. CDR3 loop: CASSQQGGPNTEAFF. The CDR3 nucleotides are TGTGCCAGCAGCCAGCAAGGGGGCCCGAACACTGAAGCTTTCTTT. The chain recombines TRBV4-2 with TRBJ1-1; 7 bases agree with TRBD1. V shed 3 bases, J shed 1 base, and the junction held 5 bases outside the gene matches. Germline assignment: CDR1 LGHNA and CDR2 YNFKEQ. The CDR3 is 15 residues long.

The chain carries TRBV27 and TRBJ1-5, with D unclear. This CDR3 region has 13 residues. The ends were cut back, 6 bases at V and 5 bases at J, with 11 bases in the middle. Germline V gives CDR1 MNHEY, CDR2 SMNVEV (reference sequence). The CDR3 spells CASRRRFDQPQHF. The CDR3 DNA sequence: TGTGCCAGCAGGCGGCGGTTTGATCAGCCCCAGCATTTT.

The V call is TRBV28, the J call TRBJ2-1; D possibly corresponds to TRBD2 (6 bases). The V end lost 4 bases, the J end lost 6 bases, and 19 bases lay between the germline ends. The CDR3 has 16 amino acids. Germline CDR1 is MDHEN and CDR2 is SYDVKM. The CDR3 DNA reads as TGTGCCAGCAGTTCAGTGGTGGGGAGGTGGTCCAATGAGCAGTTCTTC. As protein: CASSSVVGRWSNEQFF.

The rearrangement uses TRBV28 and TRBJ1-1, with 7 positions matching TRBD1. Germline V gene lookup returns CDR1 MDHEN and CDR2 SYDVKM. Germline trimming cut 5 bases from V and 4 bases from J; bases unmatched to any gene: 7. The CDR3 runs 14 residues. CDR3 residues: CASSRTRDSTEAFF. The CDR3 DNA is TGTGCCAGCAGTCGAACCCGGGACAGCACTGAAGCTTTCTTT.

The CDR3 DNA is TGTGCCAGCAGCTTAGACGGGGTCGTGAAACGGCGGGAGCCCCACAATGAGCAGTTCTTC. Protein product: CASSLDGVVKRREPHNEQFF. V is TRBV11-2 and J is TRBJ2-1; the match to TRBD2 covers 7 bases. The CDR3 runs to 20 residues. The V gene end was trimmed by 0 bases and the J gene end by 5 bases; junction bases not matched to a gene: 19. From germline, CDR1 is SGHAT and CDR2 FQNNGV.